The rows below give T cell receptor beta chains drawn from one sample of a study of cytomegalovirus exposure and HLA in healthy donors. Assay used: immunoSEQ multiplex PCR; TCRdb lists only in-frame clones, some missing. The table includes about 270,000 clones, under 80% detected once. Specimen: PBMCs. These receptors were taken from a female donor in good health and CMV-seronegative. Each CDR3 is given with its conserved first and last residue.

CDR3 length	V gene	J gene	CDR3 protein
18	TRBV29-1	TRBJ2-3	CSVDGRSLSGASTDTQYF
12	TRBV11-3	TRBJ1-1	CASSYAGTEAFF
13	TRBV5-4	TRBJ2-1	CASSLSGSFEQFF
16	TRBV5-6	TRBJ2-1	CASSFRRGSSYNEQFF
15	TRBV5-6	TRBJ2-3	CASSFRGEGTDTQYF
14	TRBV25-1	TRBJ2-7	CASSDAGGPYEQYF
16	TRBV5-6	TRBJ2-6	CASSLGTYSGANVLTF
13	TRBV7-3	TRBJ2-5	CASSSSGRETQYF
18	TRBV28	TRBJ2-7	CASSFPFHGSGGSYEQYF
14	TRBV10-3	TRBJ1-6	CAISDRQGNSPLHF
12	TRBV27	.	CASFDSSYEQYF
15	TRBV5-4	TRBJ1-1	CASSLSRHLNTEAFF
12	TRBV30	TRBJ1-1	CAWSASNSEAFF
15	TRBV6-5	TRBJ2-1	CASSYSAGGYNEQFF
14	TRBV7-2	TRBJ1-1	CASSLTGLNTEAFF
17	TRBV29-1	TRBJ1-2	CSVEYGGASGLNYGYTF
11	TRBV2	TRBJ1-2	CASRDSYGYTF
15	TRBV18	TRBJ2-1	CASSPGLAGGNEQFF
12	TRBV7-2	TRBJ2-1	CASGLGAHEQFF
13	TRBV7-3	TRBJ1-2	CASSPGQNYGYTF
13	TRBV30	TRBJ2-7	CAWSSGTYYEQYF
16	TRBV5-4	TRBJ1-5	CASSWAEGAGNQPQHF
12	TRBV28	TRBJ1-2	CASRAGDYGYTF
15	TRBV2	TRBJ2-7	CASSATGGIDYEQYF
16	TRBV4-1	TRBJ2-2	CASGAVAASNTGELFF
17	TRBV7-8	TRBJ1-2	CASSLGAGTDLNYGYTF
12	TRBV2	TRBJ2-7	CASGTSGYEQYF
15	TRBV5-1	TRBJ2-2	CASSPQGQDTGELFF
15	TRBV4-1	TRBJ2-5	CASRPSGRPQETQYF
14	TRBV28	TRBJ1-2	CASSKPGTAGGYTF
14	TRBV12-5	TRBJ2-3	CASGLGTGGDTQYF
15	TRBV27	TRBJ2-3	CASRVRDRETDTQYF
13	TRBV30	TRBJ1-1	CAWRETGNTEAFF
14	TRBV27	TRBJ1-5	CASSLRRSNQPQHF
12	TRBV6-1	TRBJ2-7	CASSDEGFEQYF
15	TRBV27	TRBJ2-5	CASSLGLRAHETQYF
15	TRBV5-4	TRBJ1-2	CASSRTTGANYGYTF
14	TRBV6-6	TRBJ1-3	CASSYTEEGSTIYF
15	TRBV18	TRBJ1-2	CASSPPDRGWNGYTF
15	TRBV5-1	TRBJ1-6	CASSSGSSQYSPLHF
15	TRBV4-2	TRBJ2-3	CASSQEEWGADTQYF
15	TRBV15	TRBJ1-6	CATSTALDRASPLHF
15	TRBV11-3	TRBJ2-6	CASSFRGPGANVLTF
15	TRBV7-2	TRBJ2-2	CASSPRQANTGELFF
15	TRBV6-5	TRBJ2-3	CASSWTSGSTDTQYF
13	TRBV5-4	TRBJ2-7	CASSSGPSYEQYF
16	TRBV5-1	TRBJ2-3	CASSFGTGGTTDTQYF
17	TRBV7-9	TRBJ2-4	CASSLAPGEATKNIQYF
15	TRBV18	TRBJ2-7	CASSSGQGAPYEQYF
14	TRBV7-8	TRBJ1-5	CASSLPGGDQPQHF